This paragraph reports one TCR beta chain. Its target is unknown. Healthy Caucasians, and only they, were the donors. This entry is derived from a study of identical twins. The study's findings and limits: Interpretation of the results relied on cross-sectional statistical analysis and not on following the same donors. Beta out-of-frame sequences showed weaker excess twin sharing.

Template switching supplied a universal primer site; unique molecular identifiers were carried on the cDNA. In TCRdb, the 5' RACE reads were re-called with MiXCR into one record per CDR3 protein. This table has roughly 1.6 million distinct CDR3 sequences, around 29% appearing once. The origin of this receptor is a newborn girl in good health. The specimen was cord blood.

As DNA, the CDR3 is TGCGCCAGCAGCTTGGACATGTGGGAGCAGTACTTC. Its protein is CASSLDMWEQYF. The chain uses TRBV5-1 and TRBJ2-7; no clear D. CDR3 length: 12 amino acids. V gave up 0 bases and J gave up 7 bases, with 8 bases separating them. Germline loops: CDR1 SGHRS, CDR2 YFSETQ.